The next 27 T cell receptor beta chains were all read from a single sample in a study of shared clonotypes between healthy human individuals. Some clones are missing from TCRdb's copy, which holds only in-frame ones; the method was immunoSEQ multiplex PCR. Of 2 million to 2.5 million clones listed, approximately 96% are singletons. The sequenced material came from naive CD4+ T cells sorted from blood. Subset noted: CD45RA+ positively selected. Source of these receptors: a man between 18 and 29 years old in good health.

This chain uses TRBV5-1 with TRBJ2-1, with 11 nucleotides matching TRBD2. This CDR3 has 16 residues. Germline trimming cut 4 bases from V and 8 bases from J; bases unmatched to any gene: 11. The germline CDR1 and CDR2 sequences are SGHRS and YFSETQ. The CDR3 DNA reads TGCGCCAGCAGCCCCCCCCTAGCGGGAGGCCAGGATGAGCAGTTCTTC. This sequence encodes CASSPPLAGGQDEQFF.

This clone was seen once. The gene calls are TRBV27 and TRBJ1-6; 7 positions match TRBD1. This CDR3 comprises 16 residues. Germline V gene data show CDR1 as MNHEY and CDR2 as SMNVEV (reference sequence). V trimming: 3 bases; J trimming: 4 bases; junction bases outside the gene matches: 6. In DNA, the CDR3 is TGTGCCAGCAGTTTCCTTAAGACAGGGTATAATTCACCCCTCCACTTT. This encodes CASSFLKTGYNSPLHF.

This clone was found once. The chain recombines TRBV6-6 with TRBJ1-6; D remains unclear. This CDR3 has 15 residues. V shed 0 bases and J shed 8 bases, with 11 bases lying between them. Germline CDR1 MNHNY, CDR2 SVGAGI (reference sequence). The CDR3 coding sequence is TGTGCCAGCAGTTACTCGAACAAAGGATATTCACCCCTCCACTTT. As protein: CASSYSNKGYSPLHF.

This chain links TRBV30 with TRBJ1-3; D call uncertain. Between the trimmed V and J ends, which lost 1 base and 6 bases, there was a span of 16 bases. The germline V gene encodes CDR1 GTSNPN and CDR2 SVGIG (reference sequence). The length of the CDR3 is 15 residues. CDR3 nucleotide sequence: TGTGCCTGGAGTGACCCTGACGGCTGGGTAAACACCATATATTTT. This translates into CAWSDPDGWVNTIYF.

The CDR3: CASSLAGGAGNTGELFF. The DNA for the CDR3 is TGCGCCAGCAGCTTGGCCGGGGGCGCAGGGAACACCGGGGAGCTGTTTTTT. V is TRBV5-1 and J is TRBJ2-2; D tentatively fits TRBD1 or TRBD2 (6 bases each). Trimming took off 0 bases at V and 1 base at J, with 13 bases between the two ends. CDR1 SGHRS and CDR2 YFSETQ come from the germline V gene. The CDR3 has 17 residues.

The chain links TRBV5-1 to TRBJ2-5; 12 bases map to TRBD2. The V segment lost 0 bases and the J segment 2 bases; nucleotides outside the gene matches: 2. Germline values: CDR1 SGHRS, CDR2 YFSETQ. There are 16 residues in the CDR3. CDR3 sequence reads: CASSLATSGSQETQYF. The CDR3 DNA follows: TGCGCCAGCAGCTTGGCGACTAGCGGGAGTCAAGAGACCCAGTACTTC.

This clone appeared a few times. This chain uses TRBV6-6 with TRBJ2-7, with D perhaps matching TRBD1 (6 bases). CDR1 and CDR2 from the germline V gene are MNHNY and SVGAGI (reference sequence). The CDR3 has 16 residues. Trimming stripped 0 bases from V and 2 bases from J, with 14 bases between. CDR3 sequence reads: CASSYSSGVFTYEQYF. The DNA of the CDR3 is TGTGCCAGCAGTTACTCTTCAGGGGTGTTCACCTACGAGCAGTACTTC.

The chain joins TRBV6-5 to TRBJ2-1; possibly TRBD2 for D (6 bases). CDR3 length equals 12 residues. The germline CDR1 and CDR2 sequences are MNHEY and SVGAGI. V shed 6 bases and J shed 15 bases, with 18 bases lying between them. CDR3 nucleotide sequence: TGTGCCAGCAGCCCATTTCCGGGAGTGAGGTTCTTC. The encoded protein is CASSPFPGVRFF.

The J gene is TRBJ2-7, the V gene TRBV7-2; a possible D gene is TRBD1 (6 bases). V lost 3 bases and J 5 bases, leaving 11 bases between the germline ends. This CDR3 contains 13 residues. Germline CDR1 and CDR2: SGHTA and FQGNSA. The CDR3 spells CASSFPGHNEQYF. CDR3 nucleotide sequence: TGTGCCAGCAGCTTTCCGGGACATAACGAGCAGTACTTC.

The gene calls are TRBV5-4 and TRBJ2-7, with 8 bases identical to TRBD1. The CDR3 spans 14 residues. Germline V gives CDR1 SGHNT, CDR2 YYREEE (reference sequence). With V trimmed by 2 bases and J by 5 bases, 6 bases remained unmatched. The CDR3 is CASSFGQGWNEQYF. The CDR3 DNA sequence: TGTGCCAGCAGCTTCGGACAGGGCTGGAACGAGCAGTACTTC. The full variable domain, with the rest looked up from reference TRBV5-4 and TRBJ2-7, is ETGVTQSPTHLIKTRGQQVTLRCSSQSGHNTVSWYQQALGQGPQFIFQYYREEENGRGNFPPRFSGLQFPNYSSELNVNALELDDSALYLCASSFGQGWNEQYFGPGTRLTVT.

The CDR3 sequence is CAISESGGRGFDTQYF. The CDR3 nucleotides read TGTGCCATCAGTGAGTCTGGCGGAAGGGGGTTTGATACGCAGTATTTT. V usage is TRBV10-3 and J usage is TRBJ2-3; perhaps TRBD1 as D (6 bases). Germline assignment: CDR1 ENHRY and CDR2 SYGVKD. Trimming removed 0 bases from V and 6 bases from J, with 16 bases in between. This CDR3 contains 16 residues.

This clone was seen once. The V call is TRBV7-2, the J call TRBJ2-1; TRBD2 aligns across 10 bases. Trimming removed 2 bases from V and 1 base from J; junction bases left unmatched: 5. The CDR3 length is 17 residues. From germline, CDR1 is SGHTA and CDR2 FQGNSA. Here the CDR3 reads CASSLYSGGLSYNEQFF. The CDR3 DNA is TGTGCCAGCAGCTTATATAGCGGGGGGTTATCCTACAATGAGCAGTTCTTC.

The table lists this clone with a count of one. The sample contains more than one DNA sequence encoding this CDR3. V and J are TRBV4-3 and TRBJ1-6; D is uncertain. Germline CDR1 LGHNA, CDR2 YSLEER. Trimming stripped 0 bases from V and 1 base from J, with 1 base between. The CDR3 has 14 residues. The CDR3 DNA follows: TGCGCCAGCAGCCAAGAGTCCTATAATTCACCCCTCCACTTT. Translating gives CASSQESYNSPLHF.

The CDR3 nucleotides are TGCGCCAGCAGCCAGGCGGGCGGACTGGGTGGGGAGCTGTTTTTT. Protein sequence: CASSQAGGLGGELFF. J is TRBJ2-2 and V is TRBV4-3; the D gene is possibly TRBD2 (5 bases). This CDR3 has 15 residues. The V end lost 3 bases, the J end lost 8 bases, and 16 bases lay between the germline ends. CDR1 is LGHNA, CDR2 YSLEER, per germline.

The chain recombines TRBV9 with TRBJ2-3, with D uncertain. The CDR3 is 14 residues long. The V end was cut by 2 bases, the J end by 1 base, with 8 bases between. Germline CDR1 reads SGDLS; CDR2 reads YYNGEE. The CDR3 loop reads CASSVLEGTDTQYF. The CDR3 DNA reads as TGTGCCAGCAGCGTCCTCGAGGGCACAGATACGCAGTATTTT. The entire variable domain, with the rest obtained from reference TRBV9 and TRBJ2-3, is as follows: DSGVTQTPKHLITATGQRVTLRCSPRSGDLSVYWYQQSLDQGLQFLIQYYNGEERAKGNILERFSAQQFPDLHSELNLSSLELGDSALYFCASSVLEGTDTQYFGPGTRLTVL.

The chain recombines TRBV10-3 with TRBJ1-6; D not resolved. This CDR3 has 12 residues. The V end lost 6 bases, the J end lost 9 bases, and 9 bases lay between the germline ends. Germline V CDR1 and CDR2: ENHRY, SYGVKD. The CDR3 sequence is CAIREGSSPLHF. CDR3 nucleotides: TGTGCCATCAGGGAGGGTAGTTCACCCCTCCACTTT.

The V gene is TRBV7-2, the J gene TRBJ2-1, with TRBD2 matching 10 bases. Germline V gene sequence: CDR1 SGHTA, CDR2 FQGNSA. The V segment lost 5 bases and the J segment 7 bases; nucleotides outside the gene matches: 17. The length of the CDR3 is 18 residues. The CDR3, as DNA: TGTGCCAGCAGCGAAAGTAGCAGGAGCGGGAGGGCCAAGAATGAGCAGTTCTTC. This encodes CASSESSRSGRAKNEQFF.

The CDR3: CAWGSSPLNTEAFF. In nucleotides, the CDR3 is TGTGCCTGGGGATCTTCTCCTTTGAACACTGAAGCTTTCTTT. This chain uses TRBV30 with TRBJ1-1, with no clear D. There are 14 residues in the CDR3. The germline CDR1 and CDR2 sequences are GTSNPN and SVGIG (reference sequence). V was trimmed by 5 bases and J by 0 bases, leaving 13 bases between them.

The chain combines TRBV27 with TRBJ2-7; 7 bases align to TRBD1. Germline V gene sequence: CDR1 MNHEY, CDR2 SMNVEV (reference sequence). The CDR3 is made up of 13 amino acids. V shed 9 bases and J 2 bases; nucleotides not matched to a gene: 7. CDR3 in amino acids: CASKKDRTYEQYF. The CDR3 DNA is TGTGCCAGTAAAAAGGACAGGACCTACGAGCAGTACTTC.

The chain is built from TRBV28 and TRBJ1-2, with 9 bases aligning to TRBD1. Per germline, CDR1 MDHEN and CDR2 SYDVKM. V gave up 5 bases and J gave up 10 bases; unmatched junction bases: 14. This CDR3 comprises 15 residues. CDR3 in DNA: TGTGCCAGCAGTGCTATGGGGGCGGGACAGGGAGTCTACACCTTC. It encodes CASSAMGAGQGVYTF.

The chain carries TRBV28 and TRBJ2-3; D perhaps matches TRBD2 (6 bases). CDR1 and CDR2 (germline): MDHEN, SYDVKM. The CDR3 is 15 residues long. V was cut by 3 bases and J by 3 bases, with 13 bases left in between. CDR3 sequence (DNA): TGTGCCAGCAGTTTGGGAATAGCGGCGACAGATACGCAGTATTTT. Translated, it gives CASSLGIAATDTQYF. Full variable domain (missing parts from reference TRBV28 and TRBJ2-3): DVKVTQSSRYLVKRTGEKVFLECVQDMDHENMFWYRQDPGLGLRLIYFSYDVKMKEKGDIPEGYSVSREKKERFSLILESASTNQTSMYLCASSLGIAATDTQYFGPGTRLTVL.

The chain carries TRBV29-1 and TRBJ2-3, with 8 bases matching TRBD2. CDR1 and CDR2 from the germline V gene are SQVTM and ANQGSEA. V lost 6 bases to trimming and J lost 4 bases; unmatched junction nucleotides: 6. The CDR3 contains 13 residues. This chain's CDR3 is CSVGTRLADTQYF. The CDR3 DNA follows: TGCAGCGTGGGGACTAGATTGGCAGATACGCAGTATTTT.

The sample holds one count of this clone. Other DNA sequences within the sample encode an identical CDR3. The rearrangement uses TRBV5-1 and TRBJ1-1; D uncertain. The germline V gene encodes CDR1 SGHRS and CDR2 YFSETQ. V lost 0 bases, J lost 3 bases, and 9 bases lay in between. The CDR3 has 14 residues. CDR3 amino acids: CASSLGGKDTEAFF. Written as DNA, the CDR3 is TGCGCCAGCAGCTTGGGAGGGAAGGACACTGAAGCTTTCTTT.

The chain employs TRBV5-4 and TRBJ2-2, with D possibly TRBD2 on 5 matching bases. Trimming stripped 0 bases from V and 6 bases from J, with 9 bases between. The CDR3 covers 14 residues. Germline V CDR1 and CDR2: SGHNT, YYREEE (reference sequence). The CDR3 DNA follows: TGTGCCAGCAGCTTGGTTACGGGATCCGGGGAGCTGTTTTTT. Translated, it gives CASSLVTGSGELFF.

This chain uses TRBV4-3 with TRBJ2-7, with 12 nucleotides matching TRBD2. Germline CDR1 is LGHNA and CDR2 is YSLEER. V was clipped by 5 bases and J by 5 bases; unmatched bases: 7. The CDR3 consists of 15 residues. Written as DNA, the CDR3 is TGCGCCAGCAGCGCACGACTAGCGGGGGAGGACGAGCAGTACTTC. Protein sequence: CASSARLAGEDEQYF.

This clone was observed a single time. The V and J genes are TRBV5-1 and TRBJ2-3, with 10 nucleotides matching TRBD1. V shed 1 base and J 4 bases; nucleotides not matched to a gene: 6. Germline V lookup: CDR1 SGHRS, CDR2 YFSETQ. The CDR3 is 16 residues long. The CDR3 DNA reads as TGCGCCAGCAGCTTGTCGGGACAGGGGTTAGCAGATACGCAGTATTTT. Translation: CASSLSGQGLADTQYF.

This chain joins TRBV11-2 and TRBJ2-7, with 7 bases identical to TRBD1. The CDR3 consists of 13 residues. Germline values: CDR1 SGHAT, CDR2 FQNNGV. Trimming cost V 5 bases and J 2 bases; bases outside gene matches: 3. CDR3 region: CASSRDSTYEQYF. The DNA for the CDR3 is TGTGCCAGCAGCCGGGACAGCACCTACGAGCAGTACTTC.